This entry lists 32 T cell receptor beta chains sequenced from one sample in a study of T cell responses to AZD1222 COVID-19 vaccine. TCRdb's table, derived via immunoSEQ multiplex PCR, lists solely in-frame clones and lacks some. This sample yields around 140,000 clones, of which around 92% are seen a single time; roughly 2% belongs to the top ten. Material: peripheral blood, obtained 28 days after the second AZD1222 dose. Every receptor here comes from an adult who received the AZD1222 COVID-19 vaccine.

The chain carries TRBV19 and TRBJ1-4, with TRBD1 as a possible D gene (6 bases). Germline-derived CDR1 and CDR2 are LNHDA and SQIVND (reference sequence). Trimming pared 4 bases from V and 8 bases from J, leaving 14 bases between. The CDR3 is 14 amino acids. Here the CDR3 reads CASSTRQVTEKLFF. DNA for the CDR3: TGTGCCAGTAGTACAAGACAGGTGACGGAAAAACTGTTTTTT.

CDR3 in amino acids: CASSQDTQGRGGGYTF. The CDR3 DNA reads as TGTGCCAGCAGCCAAGACACCCAGGGCAGGGGAGGAGGCTACACCTTC. The chain uses TRBV3-1 (or the pseudogene TRBV3-2) and TRBJ1-2, with D possibly TRBD1 on 6 matching bases. V dropped 0 bases and J dropped 8 bases, with 19 bases sitting between them. Per the germline V gene, CDR1 is LGHDT and CDR2 is YNNKEL (reference sequence). CDR3 length: 16 residues.

The rearrangement uses TRBV6-5 and TRBJ1-5; perhaps TRBD1 as D (5 bases). V shed 8 bases and J shed 5 bases, with 13 bases lying between them. Germline CDR1 reads MNHEY; CDR2 reads SVGAGI. The CDR3 is made up of 13 amino acids. The CDR3 sequence: CASSFTGDQPQHF. CDR3 nucleotides: TGTGCCAGCTCATTCACGGGGGATCAGCCCCAGCATTTT.

The rearrangement links TRBV20-1 to TRBJ2-3; D is unresolved. This CDR3 is built from 16 residues. Deletions cut 3 bases from V and 2 bases from J, with 18 bases between. From germline, CDR1 is DFQATT and CDR2 SNEGSKA (reference sequence). The CDR3 loop is CSASPLGRPSTDTQYF. The CDR3 DNA sequence: TGCAGTGCTAGTCCGCTAGGGCGGCCATCCACAGATACGCAGTATTTT.

This chain joins TRBV19 and TRBJ1-5, with unresolved D. The CDR3 length is 15 residues. Germline loops: CDR1 LNHDA, CDR2 SQIVND (reference sequence). The ends were cut back, 1 base at V and 2 bases at J, with 9 bases in the middle. CDR3 sequence reads: CASSIGSRGNQPQHF. The DNA of the CDR3 is TGTGCCAGTAGTATAGGGAGCAGAGGCAATCAGCCCCAGCATTTT.

The V and J genes are TRBV7-4 and TRBJ2-1; 13 nucleotides line up with TRBD2. CDR3 length: 19 amino acids. The J segment lost 2 bases and the V segment lost 4 bases, leaving 11 bases of the junction unmatched. Looked up from germline, CDR1 is SGHVT and CDR2 is SQSDAQ. DNA of the CDR3: TGTGCCAGCAGCTCCAGACTAGCGGGGGGCCGGTTGGCCTACAATGAGCAGTTCTTC. It translates to CASSSRLAGGRLAYNEQFF. Full variable domain (rest looked up from reference TRBV7-4 and TRBJ2-1): GAGVSQSPRYKVAKRGRDVALRCDSISGHVTLYWYRQTLGQGSEVLTYSQSDAQRDKSGRPSGRFSAERPERSVSTLKIQRTEQGDSAVYLCASSSRLAGGRLAYNEQFFGPGTRLTVL.

The V call is TRBV4-3, the J call TRBJ1-2; 9 positions match TRBD1. The germline V gene encodes CDR1 LGHNA and CDR2 YSLEER. The CDR3 length is 14 residues. After removal of 5 bases from V and 2 bases from J, the junction contained 3 bases not matched to a gene. In DNA form, the CDR3 reads TGCGCCAGCAGCATCGGGACAGGGAACTATGGCTACACCTTC. Translation: CASSIGTGNYGYTF.

The chain combines TRBV5-8 with TRBJ1-2, with a possible D match to TRBD1 (6 bases). CDR1 and CDR2 (germline): SGHTS, YDEGEE. Trimming shortened V by 5 bases and J by 4 bases, and 15 bases separated the two germline ends. The CDR3 loop spans 14 amino acids. The CDR3 reads CASSPTGFLYGYTF. DNA of the CDR3: TGTGCCAGCAGTCCAACAGGGTTTCTCTATGGCTACACCTTC.

This chain joins TRBV5-5 and TRBJ1-6; D unresolved. V was trimmed by 4 bases and J by 10 bases, leaving 9 bases between them. This CDR3 is built from 12 residues. The germline CDR1 and CDR2 sequences are SGHKS and YYEKEE (reference sequence). This CDR3 is CASSRGESPLHF. The CDR3 DNA follows: TGTGCCAGCAGCCGCGGAGAATCACCCCTCCACTTT.

The chain uses TRBV7-3 and TRBJ1-6; no firm D call. V was trimmed by 5 bases and J by 6 bases, leaving 14 bases between them. Germline loops: CDR1 SGHTA, CDR2 FQGTGA. This CDR3 is 15 amino acids long. The CDR3 here is CASSRGPGFNSPLHF. CDR3 coding DNA: TGTGCCAGCAGCCGGGGTCCAGGATTTAATTCACCCCTCCACTTT.

V is TRBV27 and J is TRBJ1-1, with a weak D call TRBD1 (6 bases). Trimming stripped 3 bases from V and 12 bases from J, with 14 bases between. The CDR3 contains 12 residues. The germline gives CDR1 MNHEY, CDR2 SMNVEV (reference sequence). CDR3 amino acids: CASSFGSGVPFF. The CDR3 DNA follows: TGTGCCAGCAGTTTCGGGTCAGGGGTACCTTTCTTT.

V is TRBV2 and J is TRBJ1-2; 8 nucleotides line up with TRBD1. Losses at the gene ends were 5 bases for V and 8 bases for J; bases not matched to a gene: 7. CDR3 size: 13 residues. Germline V gene sequence: CDR1 SNHLY, CDR2 FYNNEI. Here the CDR3 reads CASSTRTGKGYTF. The CDR3 nucleotides read TGTGCCAGCAGTACTCGGACAGGGAAGGGCTACACCTTC.

The rearrangement links TRBV6-5 to TRBJ2-2, with 9 positions matching TRBD1. Per germline, CDR1 MNHEY and CDR2 SVGAGI. Trimming at V came to 5 bases and at J to 4 bases, leaving 2 bases not matched to a gene. This CDR3 comprises 14 residues. The CDR3 sequence is CASSPTGGTGELFF. For the CDR3, the DNA is TGTGCCAGCAGTCCGACAGGGGGCACCGGGGAGCTGTTTTTT.

V usage is TRBV12-5 and J usage is TRBJ1-1; 12 nucleotides line up with TRBD1. The CDR3 sequence is 16 residues long. Unmatched junction bases numbered 10, after V lost 6 bases and J lost 5 bases. Germline-derived CDR1 and CDR2 are LGHNT and FRNRAP. CDR3 in amino acids: CASGPGQGAEGTEAFF. For the CDR3, the DNA is TGTGCTAGTGGCCCGGGACAGGGGGCGGAGGGGACTGAAGCTTTCTTT.

This clone was observed a single time. This chain uses TRBV10-3 with TRBJ1-1; unclear D gene. Germline lookup yields CDR1 ENHRY and CDR2 SYGVKD. With 7 bases removed from V and 1 base from J, the gap between germline ends came to 16 bases. CDR3 length: 15 residues. Written as DNA, the CDR3 is TGTGCCATCAATACCGTTCCGGGTCCGAACACTGAAGCTTTCTTT. Translation gives CAINTVPGPNTEAFF.

This chain connects TRBV10-2 to TRBJ2-2; D is uncertain. Germline CDR1 reads WSHSY; CDR2 reads SAAADI. CDR3 length: 14 amino acids. Trimming shortened V by 6 bases and J by 1 base, and 9 bases separated the two germline ends. The CDR3 is CASRGPGNTGELFF. DNA for the CDR3: TGCGCCAGCAGGGGCCCGGGGAACACCGGGGAGCTGTTTTTT.

The chain recombines TRBV19 with TRBJ1-6; 7 bases are shared with TRBD1. Trimming took 4 bases from V and 2 from J; bases not matched to a gene: 5. The CDR3 is 16 residues long. Germline values: CDR1 LNHDA, CDR2 SQIVND (reference sequence). The CDR3 here is CASSTGQGAYNSPLHF. The CDR3 DNA is TGTGCCAGTAGTACCGGTCAGGGGGCCTATAATTCACCCCTCCACTTT.

This clone was detected a few times. The chain carries TRBV6-1 and TRBJ1-1, with 8 bases matching TRBD1. Germline V gives CDR1 MNHNS, CDR2 SASEGT. The CDR3 loop spans 15 amino acids. With 3 bases clipped from V and 7 bases from J, the junction kept 10 bases outside the gene matches. The CDR3 here is CASSEQTGAWGEAFF. For the CDR3, the DNA is TGTGCCAGCAGTGAGCAGACAGGGGCTTGGGGTGAAGCTTTCTTT.

The rearrangement uses TRBV3-1 (or the pseudogene TRBV3-2) and TRBJ1-1; D is unclear. Trimming took 2 bases from V and 4 from J, leaving 8 bases between them. Looked up from germline, CDR1 is LGHDT and CDR2 is YNNKEL (reference sequence). The CDR3 loop spans 13 amino acids. CDR3 in amino acids: CASSQPHSTEAFF. The CDR3 DNA reads TGTGCCAGCAGCCAACCCCACAGCACTGAAGCTTTCTTT.

The J gene is TRBJ1-2, the V gene TRBV9; perhaps TRBD1 as D (5 bases). The V end lost 4 bases, the J end lost 5 bases, and 15 bases lay between the germline ends. This CDR3 contains 14 residues. Germline V gene data show CDR1 as SGDLS and CDR2 as YYNGEE. CDR3 in amino acids: CASSPHGGSYGYTF. The CDR3 bases are TGTGCCAGCAGCCCGCACGGGGGGAGTTATGGCTACACCTTC.

The rearrangement joins TRBV10-2 to TRBJ2-3; 7 bases map to TRBD2. Unmatched junction bases numbered 5, after V lost 5 bases and J lost 0 bases. CDR1 WSHSY and CDR2 SAAADI come from the germline V gene. CDR3 length: 15 residues. The CDR3 reads CASSSGGGSTDTQYF. The CDR3 region has the DNA TGCGCCAGCAGTTCGGGCGGGGGTAGCACAGATACGCAGTATTTT.

This rearrangement joins TRBV3-1 (or the pseudogene TRBV3-2) to TRBJ1-5; D not resolved. Trimming removed 3 bases at V and 5 bases at J, with 8 bases between. The germline V gene has CDR1 LGHDT and CDR2 YNNKEL (reference sequence). The CDR3 is 13 residues long. The CDR3, as DNA: TGTGCCAGCAGCCAGGGCAAAGATCAGCCCCAGCATTTT. Its translation: CASSQGKDQPQHF.

The genes are TRBV15 and TRBJ1-1; D is uncertain. The CDR3 is 15 residues long. From germline, CDR1 is LNHNV and CDR2 YYDKDF (reference sequence). The ends were cut back, 0 bases at V and 2 bases at J, with 10 bases in the middle. CDR3 protein: CATSRDRKKNTEAFF. The CDR3 DNA reads TGTGCCACCAGCAGAGATCGGAAGAAAAACACTGAAGCTTTCTTT. The whole variable domain, filled in from reference TRBV15 and TRBJ1-1, reads DAMVIQNPRYQVTQFGKPVTLSCSQTLNHNVMYWYQQKSSQAPKLLFHYYDKDFNNEADTPDNFQSRRPNTSFCFLDIRSPGLGDTAMYLCATSRDRKKNTEAFFGQGTRLTVV.

The V call is TRBV7-3, the J call TRBJ1-6; D gene uncertain. This CDR3 has 13 amino acids. Trimming removed 4 bases from V and 6 bases from J, with 7 bases in between. The germline V gene encodes CDR1 SGHTA and CDR2 FQGTGA. This chain's CDR3 is CASSYLRNSPLHF. In DNA form, the CDR3 reads TGTGCCAGCAGCTATCTGCGTAATTCACCCCTCCACTTT.

This CDR3 is CASSRNSDSPLHF. CDR3 bases: TGTGCCAGCAGCCGAAACAGCGATTCACCCCTCCACTTT. The chain combines TRBV7-2 with TRBJ1-6, with D unclear. The CDR3 contains 13 residues. The V gene's germline CDR1 is SGHTA and CDR2 FQGNSA. V was clipped by 5 bases and J by 8 bases, with 10 bases between them.

This chain uses TRBV7-9 with TRBJ1-1; D is ambiguous. The CDR3 loop spans 13 amino acids. Germline V CDR1 and CDR2: SEHNR, FQNEAQ (reference sequence). Deletions cut 1 base from V and 8 bases from J, with 11 bases between. This CDR3 reads CASSLGTILEAFF. DNA for the CDR3: TGTGCCAGCAGCTTAGGGACGATTCTAGAAGCTTTCTTT.

This chain uses TRBV19 with TRBJ2-3, with D unresolved. The CDR3 consists of 12 residues. Looked up from germline, CDR1 is LNHDA and CDR2 is SQIVND (reference sequence). V was pared by 2 bases and J by 5 bases, with 5 bases between. CDR3 sequence: CASSISGDTQYF. The CDR3 region has the DNA TGTGCCAGTAGTATATCGGGAGATACGCAGTATTTT.

V and J are TRBV18 and TRBJ2-4; tentatively, D is TRBD1 or TRBD2 (5 bases each). This CDR3 spans 14 amino acids. V was shortened by 0 bases and J by 10 bases, with 13 bases between the two germline ends. Germline V lookup: CDR1 KGHSH, CDR2 LQKENI. The CDR3 DNA is TGTGCCAGCTCACCACCGGGACCGGGGCTTATTCAGTACTTC. Protein sequence: CASSPPGPGLIQYF. Drawing the rest from reference TRBV18 and TRBJ2-4, the complete variable domain is NAGVMQNPRHLVRRRGQEARLRCSPMKGHSHVYWYRQLPEEGLKFMVYLQKENIIDESGMPKERFSAEFPKEGPSILRIQQVVRGDSAAYFCASSPPGPGLIQYFGAGTRLSVL.

J is TRBJ1-3 and V is TRBV5-1; D is uncertain. V lost 4 bases, J lost 4 bases, and 12 bases lay in between. This CDR3 region has 14 residues. Germline V gene sequence: CDR1 SGHRS, CDR2 YFSETQ. CDR3: CASSPGLAGNTIYF. CDR3 bases: TGCGCCAGCAGCCCCGGGCTGGCCGGAAACACCATATATTTT.

This chain joins TRBV7-9 and TRBJ1-1; D is uncertain. The CDR3 extends over 13 amino acids. Trimming removed 2 bases from V and 3 bases from J, with 7 bases in between. The germline CDR1 and CDR2 sequences are SEHNR and FQNEAQ (reference sequence). CDR3 in amino acids: CASSLLSYTEAFF. DNA of the CDR3: TGTGCCAGCAGCTTACTCTCGTACACTGAAGCTTTCTTT.

The genes are TRBV5-1 and TRBJ1-1; D might be TRBD1 (6 bases). This CDR3 is 14 amino acids long. CDR1 and CDR2 from the germline V gene are SGHRS and YFSETQ. The ends were cut back, 3 bases at V and 1 base at J, with 10 bases in the middle. CDR3 sequence (DNA): TGCGCCAGCAGCTGGGACACGGGGAACACTGAAGCTTTCTTT. It codes for CASSWDTGNTEAFF.

This chain connects TRBV7-3 to TRBJ2-5, with D uncertain. V gave up 7 bases and J gave up 5 bases, with 14 bases separating them. Germline V gene lookup returns CDR1 SGHTA and CDR2 FQGTGA. The CDR3 sequence is 13 residues long. The CDR3 DNA follows: TGTGCCAGCACCCTAGGATTAGGGGAGACCCAGTACTTC. This gives the protein CASTLGLGETQYF. Filled out from reference TRBV7-3 and TRBJ2-5, the complete variable domain reads GAGVSQTPSNKVTEKGKYVELRCDPISGHTALYWYRQSLGQGPEFLIYFQGTGAADDSGLPNDRFFAVRPEGSVSTLKIQRTERGDSAVYLCASTLGLGETQYFGPGTRLLVL.